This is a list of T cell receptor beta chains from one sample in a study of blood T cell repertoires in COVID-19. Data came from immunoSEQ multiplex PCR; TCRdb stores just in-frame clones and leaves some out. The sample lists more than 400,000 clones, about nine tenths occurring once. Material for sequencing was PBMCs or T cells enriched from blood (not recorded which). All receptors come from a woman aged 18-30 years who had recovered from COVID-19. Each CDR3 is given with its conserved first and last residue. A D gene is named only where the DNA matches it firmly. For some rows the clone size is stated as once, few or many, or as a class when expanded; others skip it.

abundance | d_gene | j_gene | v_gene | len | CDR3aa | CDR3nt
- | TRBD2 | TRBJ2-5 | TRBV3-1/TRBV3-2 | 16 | CASSQTAGGQEETQYF | TGTGCCAGCAGCCAAACAGCGGGGGGGCAAGAAGAGACCCAGTACTTC
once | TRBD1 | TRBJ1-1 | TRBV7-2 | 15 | CASSYLGGRNTEAFF | TGTGCCAGCAGCTACTTAGGGGGCAGGAACACTGAAGCTTTCTTT
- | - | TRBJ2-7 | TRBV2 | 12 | CASSGGSYEQYF | TGTGCCAGCAGCGGAGGATCCTACGAGCAGTACTTC
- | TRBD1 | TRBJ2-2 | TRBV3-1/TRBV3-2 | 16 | CASSPPDRVVTGELFF | TGTGCCAGCAGCCCCCCGGACAGGGTTGTGACCGGGGAGCTGTTTTTT
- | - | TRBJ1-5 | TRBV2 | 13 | CASSGGAGQPQHF | TGTGCCAGCAGTGGGGGTGCGGGGCAGCCCCAGCATTTT
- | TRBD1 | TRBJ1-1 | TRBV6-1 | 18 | CASSGQAGTGRASTEAFF | TGTGCCAGCAGTGGACAAGCCGGGACAGGGCGAGCGAGCACTGAAGCTTTCTTT
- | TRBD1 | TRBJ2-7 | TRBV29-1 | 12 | CSVWTGNYEQYF | TGCAGCGTCTGGACAGGGAACTACGAGCAGTACTTC
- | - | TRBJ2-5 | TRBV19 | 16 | CASSIGSGLLQETQYF | TGTGCCAGTAGTATAGGTAGCGGACTACTGCAAGAGACCCAGTACTTC
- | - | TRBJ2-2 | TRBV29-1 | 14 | CSVADTLNTGELFF | TGCAGCGTTGCGGACACCCTGAACACCGGGGAGCTGTTTTTT
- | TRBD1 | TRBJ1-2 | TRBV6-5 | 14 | CASIVGTETYGYTF | TGTGCCAGCATTGTCGGGACAGAGACCTATGGCTACACCTTC
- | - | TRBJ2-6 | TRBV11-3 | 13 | CASSLETGSVLTF | TGTGCCAGCAGCTTAGAAACAGGGAGCGTCCTGACTTTC
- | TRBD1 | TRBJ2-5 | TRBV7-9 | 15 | CASSQRRDREETQYF | TGTGCCAGCAGCCAGAGGAGGGACAGGGAAGAGACCCAGTACTTC
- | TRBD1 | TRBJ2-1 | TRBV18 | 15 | CASSFDRGLSGEQFF | TGTGCCAGCTCCTTCGACAGGGGGCTTTCTGGTGAGCAGTTCTTC
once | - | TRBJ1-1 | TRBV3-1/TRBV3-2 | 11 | CASSHSGEAFF | TGTGCCAGCAGCCATTCGGGTGAAGCTTTCTTT
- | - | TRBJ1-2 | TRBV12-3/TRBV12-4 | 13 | CASNSRQNYGYTF | TGTGCCAGCAACTCAAGACAGAACTATGGCTACACCTTC
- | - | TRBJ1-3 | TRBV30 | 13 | CAWGRVSGNTIYF | TGTGCCTGGGGGCGGGTCTCTGGAAACACCATATATTTT
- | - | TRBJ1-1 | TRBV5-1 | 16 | CASSWVLRREETEAFF | TGCGCCAGCAGCTGGGTGCTCCGCAGGGAGGAAACTGAAGCTTTCTTT
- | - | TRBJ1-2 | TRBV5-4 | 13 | CASSFGRRDGYTF | TGTGCCAGCAGCTTCGGCCGTCGGGATGGCTACACCTTC
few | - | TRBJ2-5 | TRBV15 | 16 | CATSREYQGNTETQYF | TGTGCCACCAGCAGAGAATACCAGGGGAACACGGAGACCCAGTACTTC
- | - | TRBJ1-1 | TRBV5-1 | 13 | CASSLEQSTEAFF | TGCGCCAGCAGCTTGGAACAGTCCACTGAAGCTTTCTTT
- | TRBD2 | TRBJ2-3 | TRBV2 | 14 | CASRSSGATDTQYF | TGTGCCAGCAGATCTAGCGGGGCGACAGATACGCAGTATTTT
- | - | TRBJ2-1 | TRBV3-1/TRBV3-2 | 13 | CASSQEGGSEQFF | TGTGCCAGCAGCCAAGAAGGAGGTAGTGAGCAGTTCTTC
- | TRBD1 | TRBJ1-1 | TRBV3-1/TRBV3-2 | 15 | CASSRYYTGATEAFF | TGTGCCAGCAGCCGTTATTATACAGGGGCCACTGAAGCTTTCTTT
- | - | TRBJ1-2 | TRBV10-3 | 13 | CAISRATNYGYTF | TGTGCCATCAGCCGAGCAACTAACTATGGCTACACCTTC
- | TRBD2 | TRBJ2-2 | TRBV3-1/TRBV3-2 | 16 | CASSLTSGVRNGELFF | TGTGCCAGCAGCTTAACTAGCGGGGTTAGAAACGGGGAGCTGTTTTTT
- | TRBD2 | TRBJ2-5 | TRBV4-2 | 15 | CASSPASGGSETQYF | TGTGCCAGCAGCCCCGCTAGCGGGGGGAGTGAGACCCAGTACTTC
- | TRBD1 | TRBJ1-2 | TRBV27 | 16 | CASSSLSPGGRGGYTF | TGTGCCAGCAGTTCCCTCTCCCCAGGGGGTCGCGGTGGCTACACCTTC
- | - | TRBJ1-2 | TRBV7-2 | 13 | CASSLQGYYGYTF | TGTGCCAGCAGCTTACAGGGATATTATGGCTATACCTTC
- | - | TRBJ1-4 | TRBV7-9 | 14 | CASSSRQGSEKLFF | TGTGCCAGCAGCTCCCGTCAGGGGAGTGAAAAACTGTTTTTT
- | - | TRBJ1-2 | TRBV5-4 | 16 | CASSSGIRAEDYGYTF | TGTGCCAGCAGCTCGGGGATAAGGGCGGAAGACTATGGCTACACCTTC
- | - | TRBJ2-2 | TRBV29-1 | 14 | CSVEILSNTGELFF | TGCAGCGTTGAAATTCTCTCGAACACCGGGGAGCTGTTTTTT